This T cell receptor beta chain comes out of a study of post-analysis software for immune sequencing data (dated by TCRdb to between 2014 and 2017). About the full investigation: Recorded disease courses included relapsing-remitting, secondary progressive and progressive-relapsing multiple sclerosis, with some patients lacking subtype annotation. Patient repertoires were compared against 11 previously published healthy control repertoires from donors aged about 6 to 28 years. A subset of samples was prepared in parallel using single-end sample barcoding, then pooled and co-amplified after Illumina adapter ligation. Beyond this particular receptor, the publication reports: Significantly higher frequencies in patients than in controls were found for roughly five TRBV segments, including TRBV5-6, TRBV5-1 and TRBV20-1. The control group was slightly older than the multiple sclerosis patient group. Significantly lower normalized Chao1 diversity was found in multiple sclerosis patients than in controls, suggesting substantial peripheral T-cell clonal expansion. When samples were clustered directly using the F measure, samples prepared in the same batch co-clustered strongly, which prompted a batch-effect correction.

Via the germline V gene, CDR1 is SGHRS and CDR2 YFSETQ. From its cysteine to its phenylalanine, the CDR3 spans 15 amino acids. Just the 45-base CDR3 DNA is kept, in frame starting at base 1. V lost 3 bases and J lost 2 bases; the stretch between them is 13 bases long. As regards this clonotype: Its antigen is unknown. Nothing much larger sits one base from this clone, and base qualities are not available.

TCR beta repertoires were profiled from peripheral blood of 10 to 15 young patients with multiple sclerosis to demonstrate the VDJtools post-analysis software. The multiple sclerosis patients were children and adolescents between roughly 6 and 16 years of age. The library was obtained by PCR. Data came from an Illumina HiSeq 2500. To reduce PCR and sequencing biases, unique molecular identifiers were built into the TCR beta cDNA libraries. Approximately 500,000 cDNA molecules were obtained per 1 to 10 million input T cells, so each molecule approximated one T cell. The same protocol used for the earlier healthy control dataset was applied to prepare and sequence the patient libraries. Samples belonging to the same batch were prepared together, multiplexed and sequenced on a shared HiSeq lane. Per the source publication's procedure: Raw barcoded reads were processed with MIGEC, discarding single-read molecular identifier groups before consensus assembly and CDR3 extraction. VDJtools was used for post-analysis of the clonotype tables, and diversity was normalized by down-sampling every dataset to the size of the smallest sample. To correct batch-related cross-sample contamination, repertoire overlap clustering matched CDR3 amino acid sequences but not nucleotide sequences. Through fastp at Q25 and MiXCR, TCRdb rebuilt clones from the public reads, retaining in-frame beta chains. Every entry covers one CDR3 protein and lists the most common genes and DNA from its rows. The V and J calls were determined by TCRdb, not by the authors. The sample has around 770,000 distinct CDR3 sequences on record, 40% to 55% of them singletons. 4% to 5% of the sample is taken by the ten largest.

The rearrangement joined TRBV5-1 to TRBJ2-3; matching of 6 bases hints at TRBD2 as the D gene. The sequence was obtained from a girl aged 10-17 years with multiple sclerosis. The sequencing input was blood. The sequence in DNA is TGCGCCAGCAGCTACGGGGGAGGAGTCACAGATACGCAGTATTTT. It is translated as CASSYGGGVTDTQYF.